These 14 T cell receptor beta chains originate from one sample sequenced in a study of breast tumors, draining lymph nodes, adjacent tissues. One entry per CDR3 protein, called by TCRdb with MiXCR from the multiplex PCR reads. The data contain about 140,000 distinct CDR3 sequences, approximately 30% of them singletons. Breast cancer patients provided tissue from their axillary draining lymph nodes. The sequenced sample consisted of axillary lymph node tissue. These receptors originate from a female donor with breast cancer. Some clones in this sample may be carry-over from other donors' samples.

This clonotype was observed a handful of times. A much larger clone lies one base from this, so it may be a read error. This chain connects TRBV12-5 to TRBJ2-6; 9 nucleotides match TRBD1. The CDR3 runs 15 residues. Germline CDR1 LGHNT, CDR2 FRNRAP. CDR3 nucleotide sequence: TGTGCTAGTGGCACAGGGGGCGGTGGGGCCAACGCCCTGACTTTC. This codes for CASGTGGGGANALTF.

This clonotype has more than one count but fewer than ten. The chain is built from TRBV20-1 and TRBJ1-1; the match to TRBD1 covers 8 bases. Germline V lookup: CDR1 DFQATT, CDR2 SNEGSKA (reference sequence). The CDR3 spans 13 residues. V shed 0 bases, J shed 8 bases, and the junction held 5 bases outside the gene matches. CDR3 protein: CSARDSGGREAFF. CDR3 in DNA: TGCAGTGCTAGAGATTCAGGGGGCAGGGAAGCTTTCTTT.

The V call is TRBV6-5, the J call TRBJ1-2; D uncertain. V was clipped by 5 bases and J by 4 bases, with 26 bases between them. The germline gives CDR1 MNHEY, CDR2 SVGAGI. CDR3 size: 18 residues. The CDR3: CASSRMGNRAVPAYGYTF. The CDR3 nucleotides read TGTGCCAGCAGTCGGATGGGGAATCGGGCAGTGCCTGCCTATGGCTACACCTTC.

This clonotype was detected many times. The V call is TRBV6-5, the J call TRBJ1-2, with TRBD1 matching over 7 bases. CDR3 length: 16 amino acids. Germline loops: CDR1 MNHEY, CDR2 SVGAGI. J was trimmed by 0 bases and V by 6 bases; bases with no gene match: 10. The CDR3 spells CASSRQGVLSNYGYTF. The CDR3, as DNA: TGTGCCAGCAGCCGACAGGGAGTCCTCTCTAACTATGGCTACACCTTC.

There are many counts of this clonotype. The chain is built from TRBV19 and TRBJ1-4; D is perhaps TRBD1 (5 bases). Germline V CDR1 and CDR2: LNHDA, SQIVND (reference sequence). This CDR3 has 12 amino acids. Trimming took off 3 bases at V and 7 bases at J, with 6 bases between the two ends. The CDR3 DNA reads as TGTGCCAGTAGTATCGGGGCTGAAAAACTGTTTTTT. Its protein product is CASSIGAEKLFF.

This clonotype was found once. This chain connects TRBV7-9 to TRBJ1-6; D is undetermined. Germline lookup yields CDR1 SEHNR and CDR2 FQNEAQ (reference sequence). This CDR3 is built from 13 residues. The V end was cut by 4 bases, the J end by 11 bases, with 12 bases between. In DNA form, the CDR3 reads TGTGCCAGCAGCTCGGTCGGAATGACACCCCTCCACTTT. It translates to CASSSVGMTPLHF.

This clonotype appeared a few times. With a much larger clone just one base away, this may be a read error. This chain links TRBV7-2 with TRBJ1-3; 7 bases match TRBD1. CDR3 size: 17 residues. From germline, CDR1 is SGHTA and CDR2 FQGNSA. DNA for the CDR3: TGTGCCAGCAGCGAGGGGGGACAGATTATTGGGGGAAACCCCATATATTTT. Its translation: CASSEGGQIIGGNPIYF.

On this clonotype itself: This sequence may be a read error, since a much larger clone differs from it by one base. The CDR3 here is CASSLNYVQYF. CDR3 DNA sequence: TGTGCCAGCAGTCTTAACTACGTGCAGTACTTC. The chain recombines TRBV28 with TRBJ2-7; D is ambiguous. CDR1 and CDR2 from the germline V gene are MDHEN and SYDVKM. The CDR3 totals 11 residues.

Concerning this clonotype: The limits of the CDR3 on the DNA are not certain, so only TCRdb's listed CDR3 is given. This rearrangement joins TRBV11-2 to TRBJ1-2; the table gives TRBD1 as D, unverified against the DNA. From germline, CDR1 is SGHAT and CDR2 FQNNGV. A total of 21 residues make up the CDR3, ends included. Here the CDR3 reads CASSIYLCSVRTGGRNYGYTF.

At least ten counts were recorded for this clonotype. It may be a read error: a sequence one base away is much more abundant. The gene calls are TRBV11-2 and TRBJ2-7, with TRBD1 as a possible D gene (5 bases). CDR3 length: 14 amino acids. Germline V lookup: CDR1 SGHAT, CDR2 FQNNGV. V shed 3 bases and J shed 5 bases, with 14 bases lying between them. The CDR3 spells CASSFLTTADEQYF. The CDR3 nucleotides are TGTGCCAGCAGCTTTCTAACGACAGCCGACGAGCAGTACTTC. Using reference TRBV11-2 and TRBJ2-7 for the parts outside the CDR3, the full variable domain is EAGVAQSPRYKIIEKRQSVAFWCNPISGHATLYWYQQILGQGPKLLIQFQNNGVVDDSQLPKDRFSAERLKGVDSTLKIQPAKLEDSAVYLCASSFLTTADEQYFGPGTRLTVT.

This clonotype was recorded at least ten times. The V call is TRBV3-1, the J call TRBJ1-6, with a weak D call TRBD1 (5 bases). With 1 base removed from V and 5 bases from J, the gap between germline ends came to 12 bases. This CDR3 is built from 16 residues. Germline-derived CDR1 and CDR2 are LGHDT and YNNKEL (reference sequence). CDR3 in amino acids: CASSQGGGGDNSPLHF. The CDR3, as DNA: TGTGCCAGCAGCCAAGGGGGCGGGGGAGATAATTCACCCCTCCACTTT.

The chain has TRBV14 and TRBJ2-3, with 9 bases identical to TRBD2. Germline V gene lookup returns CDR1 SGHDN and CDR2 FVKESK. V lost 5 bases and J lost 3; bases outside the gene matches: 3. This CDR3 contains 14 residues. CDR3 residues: CASSDSGRTDTQYF. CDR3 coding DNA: TGTGCCAGCAGCGATAGCGGGAGAACAGATACGCAGTATTTT.

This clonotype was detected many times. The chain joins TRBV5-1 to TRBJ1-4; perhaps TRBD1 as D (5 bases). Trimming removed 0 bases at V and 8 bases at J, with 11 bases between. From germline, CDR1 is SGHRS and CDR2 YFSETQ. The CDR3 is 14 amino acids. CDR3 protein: CASSLDPEGEKLFF. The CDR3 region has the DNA TGCGCCAGCAGCTTGGATCCCGAGGGGGAAAAACTGTTTTTT.

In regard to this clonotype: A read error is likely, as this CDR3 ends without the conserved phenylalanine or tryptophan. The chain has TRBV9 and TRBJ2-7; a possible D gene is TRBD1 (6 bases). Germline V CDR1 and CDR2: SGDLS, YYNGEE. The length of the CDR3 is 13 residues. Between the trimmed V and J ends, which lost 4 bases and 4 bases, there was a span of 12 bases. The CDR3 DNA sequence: TGTGCCAGCAGCTCCGGACAGCCTTACGAGCAGTACTAC. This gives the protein CASSSGQPYEQYY.